Below, 13 T cell receptor beta chains from the same sample are listed, as sequenced in a study of beta chain features in type 1 diabetes (dated by TCRdb to the late 2010s). Library prep was done by the immunoSEQ multiplex PCR assay. All of the isolated RNA was reverse transcribed with the High Capacity cDNA Reverse Transcription Kit, so expressed TCRB transcripts were sequenced. TCRdb took over this immuneACCESS table, retaining in-frame rearrangements with V and J assigned. Such tables are incomplete; in checked studies, under half of the missing clones stem from an unresolved V gene, and the remainder is unexplained. The sample table holds about 59,000 clones, of which around three fifths were seen once. Together, the top ten hold about 2.2% of the sample. Material for sequencing was Tregs from blood. Reading the label with the study, this specimen's cell subset or site is: regulatory CD4+ T cells. These receptors were collected from a woman younger than 35 in good health.

This clone was detected only a few times. The rearrangement uses TRBV7-2 and TRBJ1-2; D perhaps matches TRBD1 (6 bases). Germline V gene data show CDR1 as SGHTA and CDR2 as FQGNSA. V lost 5 bases to trimming and J lost 4 bases, with 20 bases between them. The CDR3 is made up of 16 amino acids. This CDR3 reads CASSATDRPGGYGYTF. The CDR3 nucleotides read TGTGCCAGCAGCGCTACGGACAGACCGGGGGGCTATGGCTACACCTTC.

V usage is TRBV14 and J usage is TRBJ2-7; the D gene is possibly TRBD1 (5 bases). The germline gives CDR1 SGHDN, CDR2 FVKESK. The CDR3 contains 12 residues. V was shortened by 5 bases and J by 3 bases, with 8 bases between the two germline ends. CDR3 amino acids: CASSTQGYEQYF. The CDR3 DNA sequence: TGTGCCAGCAGCACCCAGGGCTACGAGCAGTACTTC.

The gene calls are TRBV5-1 and TRBJ1-2; D is possibly TRBD1 (6 bases). This CDR3 region has 15 residues. CDR1 and CDR2 (germline): SGHRS, YFSETQ. V was trimmed by 0 bases and J by 6 bases, leaving 15 bases between them. CDR3 loop: CASSLAWGRGDGYTF. DNA for the CDR3: TGCGCCAGCAGCTTGGCCTGGGGGCGAGGAGATGGCTACACCTTC.

CDR3 bases: TGTGCCAGCCGCCCGGAGGCGGGGTCTCTTACCCAGTACTTC. Its translation is CASRPEAGSLTQYF. V usage is TRBV7-2 and J usage is TRBJ2-5; D might be TRBD2 (6 bases). V was cut by 8 bases and J by 8 bases, with 21 bases left in between. The germline CDR1 and CDR2 sequences are SGHTA and FQGNSA. The CDR3 covers 14 residues.

The gene calls are TRBV11-2 and TRBJ2-1; D possibly corresponds to TRBD2 (6 bases). CDR3 length: 14 residues. The germline CDR1 and CDR2 sequences are SGHAT and FQNNGV. V shed 2 bases and J shed 5 bases, with 10 bases lying between them. This CDR3 reads CASSLYASDNEQFF. CDR3 nucleotides: TGTGCCAGCAGCTTATATGCTAGCGACAATGAGCAGTTCTTC.

In this sample, this clone turned up a few times. The chain couples TRBV7-2 to TRBJ2-3; D possibly corresponds to TRBD2 (5 bases). This CDR3 region has 14 residues. Germline V gene data show CDR1 as SGHTA and CDR2 as FQGNSA. Deletions cut 5 bases from V and 6 bases from J, with 15 bases between. Here the CDR3 reads CASSRGRAEDTQYF. Written as DNA, the CDR3 is TGTGCCAGCAGCCGGGGTAGGGCGGAGGATACGCAGTATTTT.

This chain connects TRBV10-1 to TRBJ1-1; D might be TRBD1 (6 bases). The CDR3 spans 12 residues. V was trimmed by 7 bases and J by 6 bases, leaving 12 bases between them. CDR1 and CDR2 from the germline V gene are WNHNN and SYGVQD (reference sequence). Here the CDR3 reads CASNRELAEAFF. CDR3 DNA: TGCGCCAGCAACAGGGAACTTGCTGAAGCTTTCTTT.

This rearrangement joins TRBV18 to TRBJ2-4, with 12 bases lining up with TRBD2. V shed 3 bases and J 6 bases; nucleotides not matched to a gene: 6. The CDR3 is made up of 16 amino acids. The germline gives CDR1 KGHSH, CDR2 LQKENI. The CDR3 protein is CASSPGLAGGGNIQYF. As DNA, the CDR3 is TGTGCCAGCTCACCGGGACTAGCGGGTGGCGGAAACATTCAGTACTTC.

With respect to this clone: The germline gene is not matched at one end of the junction; a read error may be the cause. The sample contains more than one DNA sequence encoding this CDR3. The chain has TRBV5-1 and TRBJ1-6; possibly TRBD1 for D (6 bases). Germline V gene data show CDR1 as SGHRS and CDR2 as YFSETQ. The CDR3 loop spans 15 amino acids. The CDR3 bases are TGCGCCAGTAGGAAGGGGGTTGACAATAATTCCCCCCTCCACTTT. It codes for CASRKGVDNNSPLHF.

The rearrangement uses TRBV12-5 and TRBJ2-1; 7 nucleotides match TRBD2. The CDR3 is made up of 17 amino acids. The J segment lost 0 bases and the V segment lost 7 bases, leaving 12 bases of the junction unmatched. Looked up from germline, CDR1 is LGHNT and CDR2 is FRNRAP. The CDR3 loop is CASARRGGGSSYNEQFF. The CDR3 DNA sequence: TGTGCTAGTGCCCGTCGGGGCGGGGGTAGCTCCTACAATGAGCAGTTCTTC. Using reference TRBV12-5 and TRBJ2-1 for the parts outside the CDR3, the full variable domain is DARVTQTPRHKVTEMGQEVTMRCQPILGHNTVFWYRQTMMQGLELLAYFRNRAPLDDSGMPKDRFSAEMPDATLATLKIQPSEPRDSAVYFCASARRGGGSSYNEQFFGPGTRLTVL.

The V and J genes are TRBV11-2 and TRBJ2-5; D may be TRBD1 (6 bases). Trimming shortened V by 5 bases and J by 11 bases, and 15 bases separated the two germline ends. The CDR3 extends over 12 amino acids. Germline CDR1 and CDR2: SGHAT and FQNNGV. The CDR3 DNA reads TGTGCCAGCAGCGTCTTTGAGGGGGAGCAGTACTTC. Translating gives CASSVFEGEQYF.

The chain employs TRBV5-1 and TRBJ2-2; 8 bases map to TRBD1. The J segment lost 6 bases and the V segment lost 6 bases, leaving 10 bases of the junction unmatched. The CDR3 runs to 15 residues. Germline loops: CDR1 SGHRS, CDR2 YFSETQ. The CDR3 is CASKLGGQGSGELFF. CDR3 coding DNA: TGCGCCAGCAAGCTGGGAGGACAGGGTTCCGGGGAGCTGTTTTTT.

The chain uses TRBV7-9 and TRBJ1-1; 7 nucleotides line up with TRBD1. Germline CDR1 SEHNR, CDR2 FQNEAQ (reference sequence). The CDR3 runs to 14 residues. V lost 5 bases and J lost 1; bases outside the gene matches: 4. The CDR3 coding sequence is TGTGCCAGCAGCCGGGGACAGACGAACACTGAAGCTTTCTTT. This translates into CASSRGQTNTEAFF.